This is a list of T cell receptor beta chains from one sample in a study of T cells in Graves' hyperthyroidism and ophthalmopathy. TCRdb redid the calling of the multiplex PCR reads with MiXCR, one entry per CDR3 protein. The sample lists approximately 480,000 distinct CDR3 sequences; less than 25% were seen once. The source material was blood. These receptors originate from a young man with Graves' hyperthyroidism. Both conserved end residues are part of each CDR3. D genes are given only for firm matches. Expanded clones are given a class, and other clones once, few, many or no size at all.

abundance | j_gene | d_gene | v_gene | CDR3aa | CDR3nt
- | TRBJ1-3 | - | TRBV6-2/TRBV6-3 | CASSPIITRHLSGNTIYF | TGTGCCAGCAGCCCAATTATAACCCGACACCTCTCTGGAAACACCATATATTTT
many | TRBJ1-3 | - | TRBV12-3/TRBV12-4 | CASSQTGPGNTIYF | TGTGCCAGCAGCCAAACAGGGCCAGGAAACACCATATATTTT
many | TRBJ2-2 | - | TRBV12-3/TRBV12-4 | CASSFGQPNTGELFF | TGTGCCAGCAGTTTCGGTCAGCCAAACACCGGGGAGCTGTTTTTT
- | TRBJ2-5 | - | TRBV7-9 | CASSFDGKETQYF | TGTGCCAGCAGCTTTGATGGGAAAGAGACCCAGTACTTC
many | TRBJ1-2 | - | TRBV30 | CAWSYDKIRGYTF | TGTGCCTGGAGTTACGACAAAATCAGGGGCTACACCTTC
many | TRBJ2-7 | - | TRBV6-1 | CASTGALTLTYEQYF | TGTGCCAGCACCGGAGCCCTGACACTTACCTACGAGCAGTACTTC
- | TRBJ2-7 | - | TRBV6-2/TRBV6-3 | CASSYGTFPTYEQYF | TGTGCCAGCAGTTACGGGACATTCCCAACCTACGAGCAGTACTTC
many | TRBJ1-5 | TRBD1 | TRBV28 | CASRPGTGAGQPQHF | TGTGCCAGCAGGCCCGGGACAGGGGCGGGTCAGCCCCAGCATTTT
- | TRBJ2-7 | TRBD1 | TRBV12-3/TRBV12-4 | CASSSRQGSEQYF | TGTGCCAGCAGTTCGCGACAGGGGTCCGAGCAGTACTTC
many | TRBJ2-7 | - | TRBV25-1 | CASSYHGGSYEQYF | TGTGCCAGCAGTTATCACGGGGGTTCCTACGAGCAGTACTTC
many | TRBJ1-2 | - | TRBV3-1 | CASSQGTGLLGYGYTF | TGTGCCAGCAGCCAAGGAACAGGTTTGCTAGGCTATGGCTACACCTTC
many | TRBJ2-5 | - | TRBV13 | CASSSGRDGPLETQYF | TGTGCCAGCAGTTCGGGAAGGGACGGACCGCTGGAGACCCAGTACTTC
- | TRBJ2-5 | TRBD2 | TRBV29-1 | CSGSGTSGGAGETQYF | TGCAGCGGATCCGGGACTAGCGGGGGGGCCGGAGAGACCCAGTACTTC